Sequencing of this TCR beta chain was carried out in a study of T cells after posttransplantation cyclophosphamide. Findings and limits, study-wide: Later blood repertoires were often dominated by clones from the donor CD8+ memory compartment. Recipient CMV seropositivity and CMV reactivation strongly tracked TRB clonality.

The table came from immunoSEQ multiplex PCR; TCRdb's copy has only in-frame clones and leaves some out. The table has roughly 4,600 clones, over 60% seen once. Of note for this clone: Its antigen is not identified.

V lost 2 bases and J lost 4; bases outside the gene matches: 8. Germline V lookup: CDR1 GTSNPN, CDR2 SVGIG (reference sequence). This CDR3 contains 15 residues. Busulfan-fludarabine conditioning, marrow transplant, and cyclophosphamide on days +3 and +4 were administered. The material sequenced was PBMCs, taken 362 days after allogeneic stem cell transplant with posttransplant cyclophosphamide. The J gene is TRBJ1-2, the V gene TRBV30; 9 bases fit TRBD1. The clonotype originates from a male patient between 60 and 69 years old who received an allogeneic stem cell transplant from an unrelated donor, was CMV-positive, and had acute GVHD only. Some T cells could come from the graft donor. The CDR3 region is CAWSPGLQGAYGYTF. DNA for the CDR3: TGTGCCTGGAGTCCCGGGCTACAGGGGGCCTATGGCTACACCTTC.